This T cell receptor (beta chain) was recovered during a study of blood T cell repertoires in COVID-19. At the level of the study: The analysed material was cDNA or gDNA that came from T cells, B-cell-depleted T cells, or PBMCs.

The CDR3 contains 14 residues. CDR1 and CDR2 (germline): SGHAT, FQNNGV. V was clipped by 5 bases and J by 1 base, with 11 bases between them. Sequencing was performed with immunoSEQ multiplex PCR; in TCRdb, only in-frame clones are kept and a portion is missing. Counted here are around 180,000 clones, 80% to 85% occurring once; the ten biggest clones make up 10% to 15%. The specimen sequenced was peripheral blood. The source of this sequence is a woman aged 80 or over with COVID-19, enrolled during active disease. The chain combines TRBV11-2 with TRBJ2-5; possibly TRBD1 for D (5 bases). The CDR3 coding sequence is TGTGCCAGCAGCGGATACAGGTTCCAAGAGACCCAGTACTTC. Amino acid sequence: CASSGYRFQETQYF.